These 24 T cell receptor beta chains originate from one sample sequenced in a study of blood T cell repertoires in COVID-19. Data came from immunoSEQ multiplex PCR; TCRdb stores just in-frame clones and leaves some out. Seen here are approximately 130,000 clones, roughly 72% observed once, and the top ten hold 10% to 14%. The sequencing sample was made of peripheral blood. Every receptor here comes from a human donor in a cohort sampled during active COVID-19.

The chain uses TRBV7-6 and TRBJ1-4, with a weak D call TRBD1 (6 bases). The CDR3 covers 15 residues. Trimming removed 5 bases at V and 0 bases at J, with 10 bases between. Germline V gene lookup returns CDR1 SGHVS and CDR2 FNYEAQ. The CDR3 DNA follows: TGTGCCAGCAGCGACAGGAGAGCAACTAATGAAAAACTGTTTTTT. Its translation: CASSDRRATNEKLFF.

The chain uses TRBV19 and TRBJ1-1; 8 bases are a match to TRBD1. V shed 4 bases and J 6 bases; nucleotides not matched to a gene: 10. This CDR3 is 15 amino acids long. Germline CDR1 reads LNHDA; CDR2 reads SQIVND (reference sequence). Here the CDR3 reads CASSTSPGGAPEAFF. CDR3 in DNA: TGTGCCAGTAGTACGAGCCCAGGGGGCGCTCCTGAAGCTTTCTTT.

This chain links TRBV28 with TRBJ1-3, with 7 positions matching TRBD1. The CDR3 totals 14 residues. From germline, CDR1 is MDHEN and CDR2 SYDVKM. Trimming removed 2 bases from V and 2 bases from J; junction bases left unmatched: 0. CDR3 nucleotide sequence: TGTGCCAGCAGTTTAAGGGGGCCTGGAAACACCATATATTTT. Translating it yields CASSLRGPGNTIYF.

This clone was seen just once. The rearrangement links TRBV7-2 to TRBJ1-5, with 7 nucleotides matching TRBD1. The CDR3 totals 13 residues. Losses at the gene ends were 5 bases for V and 7 bases for J; bases not matched to a gene: 5. Per the germline V gene, CDR1 is SGHTA and CDR2 is FQGNSA. CDR3 sequence reads: CASSNRQGQPQHF. As DNA, the CDR3 is TGTGCCAGCAGCAACCGACAGGGCCAGCCCCAGCATTTT.

This chain joins TRBV2 and TRBJ1-2; tentative D call: TRBD1 (6 bases). The CDR3 totals 12 residues. Germline V gene data show CDR1 as SNHLY and CDR2 as FYNNEI. V was trimmed by 10 bases and J by 4 bases, leaving 13 bases between them. CDR3 amino acids: CAIRTAGYGYTF. The CDR3 nucleotides read TGTGCCATCAGGACAGCCGGCTATGGCTACACCTTC. The entire variable domain, with the rest obtained from reference TRBV2 and TRBJ1-2, is as follows: EPEVTQTPSHQVTQMGQEVILRCVPISNHLYFYWYRQILGQKVEFLVSFYNNEISEKSEIFDDQFSVERPDGSNFTLKIRSTKLEDSAMYFCAIRTAGYGYTFGSGTRLTVV.

This clone appeared many times. This chain joins TRBV9 and TRBJ1-1; TRBD1 is a possible D gene (5 bases). Germline V gene lookup returns CDR1 SGDLS and CDR2 YYNGEE. The CDR3 length is 14 residues. V dropped 4 bases and J dropped 1 base, with 11 bases sitting between them. CDR3: CASSMGLRNTEAFF. As DNA, the CDR3 is TGTGCCAGCAGCATGGGACTGCGGAACACTGAAGCTTTCTTT.

This clone appeared once. The chain joins TRBV5-1 to TRBJ2-3, with 9 bases identical to TRBD2. This CDR3 is 17 amino acids long. Trimming removed 4 bases from V and 5 bases from J; junction bases left unmatched: 14. From germline, CDR1 is SGHRS and CDR2 YFSETQ. The CDR3 reads CASSPGVERGVGDTQYF. Here the CDR3 DNA reads TGCGCCAGCAGCCCCGGGGTCGAGCGGGGGGTTGGAGATACGCAGTATTTT.

CDR3 DNA: TGTGCCAGCAGCGTAATTTCGGGGAGCTACGAGCAGTACTTC. Translated, it gives CASSVISGSYEQYF. V is TRBV9 and J is TRBJ2-7; D possibly corresponds to TRBD2 (5 bases). CDR1 is SGDLS, CDR2 YYNGEE, per germline. The CDR3 runs to 14 residues. Trimming shortened V by 1 base and J by 3 bases, and 11 bases separated the two germline ends.

The rearrangement uses TRBV5-1 and TRBJ2-3, with TRBD1 as a possible D gene (7 bases). CDR1 and CDR2 from the germline V gene are SGHRS and YFSETQ. Trimming pared 4 bases from V and 0 bases from J, leaving 12 bases between. This CDR3 has 15 residues. CDR3: CASSTGDSSTDTQYF. CDR3 DNA sequence: TGCGCCAGCAGCACAGGGGACTCCAGCACAGATACGCAGTATTTT.

The chain joins TRBV7-2 to TRBJ1-3; 8 bases map to TRBD1. Trimming cost V 1 base and J 4 bases; bases outside gene matches: 6. From germline, CDR1 is SGHTA and CDR2 FQGNSA. The CDR3 is 16 amino acids. CDR3 sequence: CASSLVRTGIGNTIYF. For the CDR3, the DNA is TGTGCCAGCAGCTTAGTAAGGACAGGGATCGGAAACACCATATATTTT. Filled out from reference TRBV7-2 and TRBJ1-3, the complete variable domain reads GAGVSQSPSNKVTEKGKDVELRCDPISGHTALYWYRQSLGQGLEFLIYFQGNSAPDKSGLPSDRFSAERTGGSVSTLTIQRTQQEDSAVYLCASSLVRTGIGNTIYFGEGSWLTVV.

This chain joins TRBV6-6 and TRBJ1-1, with TRBD1 matching 7 bases. Losses at the gene ends were 7 bases for V and 2 bases for J; bases not matched to a gene: 13. The CDR3 is made up of 16 amino acids. The germline CDR1 and CDR2 sequences are MNHNY and SVGAGI (reference sequence). The CDR3 is CASILPGQGENTEAFF. CDR3 nucleotides: TGTGCCAGCATCCTCCCCGGCCAGGGGGAAAACACTGAAGCTTTCTTT.

V and J are TRBV7-2 and TRBJ2-7; TRBD1 matches at 7 bases. Per the germline V gene, CDR1 is SGHTA and CDR2 is FQGNSA. This CDR3 is 15 amino acids long. The V and J ends lost 8 bases and 3 bases, in that order; junction bases with no gene match: 13. The CDR3 is CASQRQRGPSYEQYF. CDR3 DNA sequence: TGTGCCAGCCAACGACAAAGGGGGCCAAGCTACGAGCAGTACTTC.

This clone appeared a few times. The chain uses TRBV9 and TRBJ1-1; 9 bases agree with TRBD1. V dropped 3 bases and J dropped 0; count of bases not matched to a gene: 3. CDR3 length: 15 amino acids. Looked up from germline, CDR1 is SGDLS and CDR2 is YYNGEE. The CDR3 spells CASSGTGVMNTEAFF. Here the CDR3 DNA reads TGTGCCAGCAGCGGGACAGGGGTAATGAACACTGAAGCTTTCTTT. Together with reference TRBV9 and TRBJ1-1, the CDR3 gives the full variable domain: DSGVTQTPKHLITATGQRVTLRCSPRSGDLSVYWYQQSLDQGLQFLIQYYNGEERAKGNILERFSAQQFPDLHSELNLSSLELGDSALYFCASSGTGVMNTEAFFGQGTRLTVV.

The V call is TRBV6-5, the J call TRBJ1-3, with 8 bases matching TRBD1. V was pared by 10 bases and J by 6 bases, with 8 bases of the junction left unmatched. Per the germline V gene, CDR1 is MNHEY and CDR2 is SVGAGI. This CDR3 has 13 residues. This CDR3 is CATRQGIENTIYF. The CDR3 DNA sequence: TGTGCCACCCGACAGGGGATAGAAAACACCATATATTTT.

This clone has only one observation. The rearrangement links TRBV19 to TRBJ1-2, with TRBD1 as a possible D gene (5 bases). Between the trimmed V and J ends, which lost 5 bases and 2 bases, there was a span of 12 bases. CDR1 LNHDA and CDR2 SQIVND come from the germline V gene (reference sequence). This CDR3 spans 14 amino acids. Written as DNA, the CDR3 is TGTGCCAGTAGTCCCCCCGGGGGGAACTATGGCTACACCTTC. It specifies CASSPPGGNYGYTF.

This clone appeared a few times. This sequence joins TRBV28 and TRBJ2-2; 13 bases agree with TRBD2. From germline, CDR1 is MDHEN and CDR2 SYDVKM. Unmatched junction bases numbered 2, after V lost 6 bases and J lost 7 bases. The length of the CDR3 is 14 residues. The CDR3 coding sequence is TGTGCCAGCAGACTAGCGGGGGGGTACGGGGAGCTGTTTTTT. It encodes CASRLAGGYGELFF. Drawing the rest from reference TRBV28 and TRBJ2-2, the complete variable domain is DVKVTQSSRYLVKRTGEKVFLECVQDMDHENMFWYRQDPGLGLRLIYFSYDVKMKEKGDIPEGYSVSREKKERFSLILESASTNQTSMYLCASRLAGGYGELFFGEGSRLTVL.

For the CDR3, the DNA is TGTGCCAGCGGGACACCGGGGGGTAACTATGGCTACACCTTC. It yields the protein CASGTPGGNYGYTF. This chain connects TRBV5-4 to TRBJ1-2; tentative D call: TRBD1 (6 bases). Per the germline V gene, CDR1 is SGHNT and CDR2 is YYREEE (reference sequence). V was pared by 7 bases and J by 1 base, with 14 bases between. The CDR3 length is 14 residues.

The J gene is TRBJ2-5, the V gene TRBV18; weak D call: TRBD1 (5 bases). V lost 1 base and J 3 bases, leaving 12 bases between the germline ends. The length of the CDR3 is 15 residues. CDR1 is KGHSH, CDR2 LQKENI, per germline. In DNA, the CDR3 is TGTGCCAGCTCACCACTTGAAGGGGCAAAAGAGACCCAGTACTTC. Protein: CASSPLEGAKETQYF.

The rearrangement joins TRBV6-2 or TRBV6-3 to TRBJ2-7; 8 bases map to TRBD1. This CDR3 is built from 13 residues. Germline V gene data show CDR1 as MNHEY and CDR2 as SVGEGT. V shed 5 bases, J shed 3 bases, and the junction held 3 bases outside the gene matches. Written as DNA, the CDR3 is TGTGCCAGCAGTACAGGGGGGTACTACGAGCAGTACTTC. Translated, it gives CASSTGGYYEQYF.

The rearrangement uses TRBV19 and TRBJ2-6, with a tentative D call TRBD1 (6 bases). Trimming removed 4 bases at V and 4 bases at J, with 11 bases between. CDR1 LNHDA and CDR2 SQIVND come from the germline V gene (reference sequence). This CDR3 has 15 residues. The CDR3 sequence is CASSTPGAGANVLTF. DNA for the CDR3: TGTGCCAGTAGTACCCCAGGGGCCGGGGCCAACGTCCTGACTTTC.

The rearrangement links TRBV28 to TRBJ1-6, with 7 bases identical to TRBD1. There are 14 residues in the CDR3. Trimming removed 5 bases from V and 8 bases from J; junction bases left unmatched: 6. The germline V gene has CDR1 MDHEN and CDR2 SYDVKM. CDR3 in amino acids: CASSTGTEDSPLHF. The DNA of the CDR3 is TGTGCCAGCAGTACCGGGACAGAGGATTCACCCCTCCACTTT.

This clone was observed at least ten times. The chain is built from TRBV27 and TRBJ1-2; 7 bases align to TRBD1. The CDR3 contains 13 residues. Looked up from germline, CDR1 is MNHEY and CDR2 is SMNVEV (reference sequence). Trimming took 4 bases from V and 8 from J; bases not matched to a gene: 7. This chain's CDR3 is CASSSRDSRGYTF. DNA for the CDR3: TGTGCCAGCAGTTCCCGGGACAGCCGAGGCTACACCTTC.

The rearrangement links TRBV6-5 to TRBJ1-5, with D possibly being TRBD1 (6 bases). Trimming took 8 bases from V and 11 from J, leaving 25 bases between them. CDR1 MNHEY and CDR2 SVGAGI come from the germline V gene. This CDR3 region has 15 residues. DNA for the CDR3: TGTGCCAGCGGTAGGGGGACCGAAGGTTTAGCCGCCCAGCATTTT. Translating gives CASGRGTEGLAAQHF.

The J gene is TRBJ1-1, the V gene TRBV2; D gene unclear. With 5 bases removed from V and 3 bases from J, the gap between germline ends came to 13 bases. The CDR3 is 14 residues long. Germline V gives CDR1 SNHLY, CDR2 FYNNEI. CDR3 loop: CASSPDEGYTEAFF. CDR3 nucleotides: TGTGCCAGCAGTCCCGACGAGGGATACACTGAAGCTTTCTTT.